The T cell receptor beta chain under discussion was sequenced for a study of blood T cell repertoires in COVID-19. Measured with immunoSEQ multiplex PCR; TCRdb has only the in-frame clones, and not every one. The sample contains around 190,000 clones, 82% of which appear only once. Germline values: CDR1 MDHEN, CDR2 SYDVKM. Deletions cut 4 bases from V and 6 bases from J, with 11 bases between. The CDR3 has 13 amino acids. The V call is TRBV28, the J call TRBJ2-3, with D maybe TRBD1 (6 bases). This TCR came from a woman in her sixties or seventies with COVID-19, enrolled during active disease. The sample consisted of peripheral blood. The CDR3 spells CASSSHREDTQYF. As DNA, the CDR3 is TGTGCCAGCAGTTCCCACAGGGAGGATACGCAGTATTTT.